This TCR beta chain was captured by sequencing in a study of cytomegalovirus exposure and HLA in healthy donors. Study outcomes and limitations: In a later analysis, TCR beta V- and J-gene trimming was associated with a missense DCLRE1C variant. Productive status was seen about 87% or about 30% of the time for most TCR beta V segments in an earlier analysis. TCR beta chains numbering some 160 were designated cytomegalovirus-associated.

The PCR employed 60 Vbeta primers together with 13 Jbeta primers. TCRdb keeps only in-frame clones here, not all; method: immunoSEQ multiplex PCR. The table has 100,000 to 150,000 clones, roughly 66% seen once; the top ten hold 4.8%. This clone was picked up one time. What it binds is not known. The junction differs from germline at one of its ends, possibly a read error. Other DNA sequences of this sample code for an identical CDR3. In germline, CDR1 is DFQATT, CDR2 SNEGSKA (reference sequence). There are 10 residues in the CDR3. Sequencing was done on a sample of PBMCs. V usage is TRBV20-1 and J usage is TRBJ2-3; D call uncertain. The sequence derives from a man aged 55 to 70 in good health and CMV-seropositive. CDR3 region: CSAPTDTQYF. The CDR3 coding sequence is TGCAGTGCTCCAACAGATACACAGTATTTT.